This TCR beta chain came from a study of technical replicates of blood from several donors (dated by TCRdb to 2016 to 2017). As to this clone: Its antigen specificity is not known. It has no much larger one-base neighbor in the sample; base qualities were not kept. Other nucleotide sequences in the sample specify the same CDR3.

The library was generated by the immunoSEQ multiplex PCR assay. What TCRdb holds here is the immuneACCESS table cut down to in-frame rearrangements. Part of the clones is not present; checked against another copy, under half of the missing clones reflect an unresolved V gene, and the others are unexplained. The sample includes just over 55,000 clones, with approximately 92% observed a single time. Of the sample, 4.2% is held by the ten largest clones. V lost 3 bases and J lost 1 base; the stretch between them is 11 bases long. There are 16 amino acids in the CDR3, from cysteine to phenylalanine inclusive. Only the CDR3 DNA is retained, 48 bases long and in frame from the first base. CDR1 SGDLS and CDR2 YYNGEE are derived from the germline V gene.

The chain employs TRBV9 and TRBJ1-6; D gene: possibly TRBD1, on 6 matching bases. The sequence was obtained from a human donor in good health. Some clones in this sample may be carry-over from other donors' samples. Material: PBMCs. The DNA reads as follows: TGTGCCAGCAGCGGGGGGCTAAGTTCCTATAATTCACCCCTCCACTTT. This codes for CASSGGLSSYNSPLHF.